The 31 T cell receptor beta chains below all came from one sample that was sequenced in a study of T cells in Graves' hyperthyroidism and ophthalmopathy. Template material for amplifying TCR beta CDR3 regions consisted of RNA transcripts. A set of HTBI primers served as the primers for a first-round RT-PCR of the TCR CDR3. In TCRdb, the multiplex PCR reads were re-called with MiXCR into one record per CDR3 protein. Among more than 500,000 distinct CDR3 sequences listed, 40% to 50% were seen once. The specimen sequenced was peripheral blood or thyroid tissue (not recorded which). The receptors were sampled from an adult woman with Graves' disease, either hyperthyroidism or ophthalmopathy (not recorded which).

The chain has TRBV7-3 and TRBJ1-1; 7 bases line up with TRBD1. The ends lost 3 bases at V and 4 bases at J; junction bases unmatched: 5. Germline values: CDR1 SGHTA, CDR2 FQGTGA. The CDR3 is 14 amino acids. The CDR3 loop reads CASSFGPGGTEAFF. CDR3 in DNA: TGTGCCAGCAGCTTTGGGCCAGGGGGCACTGAAGCTTTCTTT.

The chain has TRBV10-3 and TRBJ2-7; D not resolved. Germline values: CDR1 ENHRY, CDR2 SYGVKD. CDR3 size: 15 residues. The V and J ends lost 5 bases and 1 base respectively, with 15 bases between them. CDR3 coding DNA: TGTGCCATCAGTAACACGGGCATGGGGTCCTACGAGCAGTACTTC. Translation gives CAISNTGMGSYEQYF.

This clonotype has a single count. The chain combines TRBV7-2 with TRBJ1-2, with 11 bases aligning to TRBD1. This CDR3 region has 15 residues. J was trimmed by 6 bases and V by 5 bases; bases with no gene match: 8. Germline CDR1 reads SGHTA; CDR2 reads FQGNSA. Written as DNA, the CDR3 is TGTGCCAGCAGCCCGGACAGGGGGCGCTCGGATGGCTACACCTTC. The encoded protein is CASSPDRGRSDGYTF. Filled out from reference TRBV7-2 and TRBJ1-2, the complete variable domain reads GAGVSQSPSNKVTEKGKDVELRCDPISGHTALYWYRQSLGQGLEFLIYFQGNSAPDKSGLPSDRFSAERTGGSVSTLTIQRTQQEDSAVYLCASSPDRGRSDGYTFGSGTRLTVV.

The chain carries TRBV28 and TRBJ1-5, with D tentatively TRBD1 (5 bases). The V gene's germline CDR1 is MDHEN and CDR2 SYDVKM. With 5 bases removed from V and 6 bases from J, the gap between germline ends came to 14 bases. The CDR3 has 14 amino acids. The CDR3 nucleotides are TGTGCCAGCAGTCCGACAGAGGAGGGTCAGCCCCAGCATTTT. This gives the protein CASSPTEEGQPQHF.

The rearrangement joins TRBV7-8 to TRBJ1-6, with D possibly being TRBD1 (5 bases). V was clipped by 6 bases and J by 7 bases, with 13 bases between them. CDR1 is SGHVS, CDR2 FQNEAQ, per germline. The CDR3 covers 14 residues. In DNA form, the CDR3 reads TGTGCCAGCAGTCCTGAGACAGTCAATTCACCCCTCCACTTT. This codes for CASSPETVNSPLHF.

This clonotype was observed at least ten times. The chain couples TRBV20-1 to TRBJ1-2, with D unresolved. This CDR3 region has 12 residues. Trimming cost V 3 bases and J 8 bases, with 13 bases left between them. CDR1 and CDR2 (germline): DFQATT, SNEGSKA (reference sequence). The CDR3 region is CSASTDSGGYTF. CDR3 coding DNA: TGCAGTGCTAGTACAGACTCCGGGGGCTACACCTTC.

This clonotype has at least ten counts. V gene TRBV5-6 combines with J gene TRBJ2-5, with a possible D match to TRBD2 (5 bases). V was pared by 0 bases and J by 2 bases, with 8 bases between. The CDR3 is 14 residues long. From germline, CDR1 is SGHDT and CDR2 YYEEEE. The CDR3 sequence is CASSLGRLQETQYF. CDR3 sequence (DNA): TGTGCCAGCAGCTTGGGGCGACTACAAGAGACCCAGTACTTC.

About this clonotype itself: One junction end disagrees with the germline gene, perhaps due to a read error. The chain employs TRBV10-2 and TRBJ1-1, with unresolved D. The CDR3 has 15 residues. Germline V gene sequence: CDR1 WSHSY, CDR2 SAAADI. The CDR3 coding sequence is TGTGCCAGCAGCTCAGATTACAGTAGGAACACTGAAGCTTTCTTT. It codes for CASSSDYSRNTEAFF.

This clonotype has ten or more counts. V is TRBV5-1 and J is TRBJ2-2; 8 bases are shared with TRBD1. This CDR3 region has 14 residues. V lost 7 bases to trimming and J lost 4 bases; unmatched junction nucleotides: 6. The germline gives CDR1 SGHRS, CDR2 YFSETQ. CDR3 loop: CASGTGSLTGELFF. Here the CDR3 DNA reads TGCGCCAGCGGGACAGGATCGCTCACCGGGGAGCTGTTTTTT.

This clonotype appeared many times. This chain uses TRBV2 with TRBJ1-4; D ambiguous. The CDR3 has 15 residues. V was shortened by 6 bases and J by 8 bases, with 19 bases between the two germline ends. Germline V CDR1 and CDR2: SNHLY, FYNNEI. The CDR3 protein is CASRESGLEGEKLFF. In DNA form, the CDR3 reads TGTGCCAGCAGAGAATCAGGACTAGAAGGGGAAAAACTGTTTTTT.

Only a few counts were recorded for this clonotype. The chain employs TRBV6-6 and TRBJ1-2, with 7 bases lining up with TRBD1. CDR3 size: 16 residues. The ends lost 6 bases at V and 3 bases at J; junction bases unmatched: 13. The germline V gene encodes CDR1 MNHNY and CDR2 SVGAGI (reference sequence). In nucleotides, the CDR3 is TGTGCCAGCAGCGACCCTCCTGCCGGGACAGACTATGGCTACACCTTC. Its translation: CASSDPPAGTDYGYTF.

The sample holds many counts of this clonotype. The V and J genes are TRBV20-1 and TRBJ2-5; 12 bases fit TRBD1. V lost 6 bases to trimming and J lost 5 bases; unmatched junction nucleotides: 10. This CDR3 is built from 15 residues. The germline CDR1 and CDR2 sequences are DFQATT and SNEGSKA (reference sequence). The CDR3 sequence: CSATLGTGGGETQYF. CDR3 DNA sequence: TGCAGTGCCACGCTCGGGACAGGGGGCGGGGAGACCCAGTACTTC.

The rearrangement uses TRBV29-1 and TRBJ2-5; 12 bases match TRBD2. The germline V gene has CDR1 SQVTM and CDR2 ANQGSEA. V trimming: 0 bases; J trimming: 8 bases; junction bases outside the gene matches: 1. The CDR3 contains 13 residues. The CDR3 region is CSVEETSGSTQYF. The CDR3 region has the DNA TGCAGCGTTGAAGAGACTAGCGGGAGCACCCAGTACTTC.

The chain is built from TRBV3-1 and TRBJ1-4; D unresolved. The germline V gene has CDR1 LGHDT and CDR2 YNNKEL (reference sequence). The ends were cut back, 4 bases at V and 0 bases at J, with 12 bases in the middle. The CDR3 runs to 16 residues. The CDR3 sequence is CASSPLRSTTNEKLFF. Here the CDR3 DNA reads TGTGCCAGCAGCCCCCTGCGGAGTACAACTAATGAAAAACTGTTTTTT.

On this clonotype: The CDR3 does not end in the conserved phenylalanine or tryptophan, so this is likely a read error. No DNA is shown, since the ends of the CDR3 on it are uncertain; the CDR3 is the one TCRdb lists. The chain is built from TRBV10-3 and TRBJ2-2; the table's D call, TRBD2, has no DNA check behind it. Both ends counted, the CDR3 spans 17 residues. The V gene's germline CDR1 is ENHRY and CDR2 SYGVKD. The CDR3 loop reads CAISSWGAGANTGELLA.

The table lists this clonotype with many counts. V usage is TRBV9 and J usage is TRBJ2-2; D perhaps matches TRBD2 (6 bases). The CDR3 runs 17 residues. With 0 bases removed from V and 6 bases from J, the gap between germline ends came to 18 bases. CDR1 and CDR2 from the germline V gene are SGDLS and YYNGEE. The CDR3 loop reads CASSVDYGGRIPGELFF. CDR3 coding DNA: TGTGCCAGCAGCGTAGATTATGGTGGGAGGATCCCCGGGGAGCTGTTTTTT.

As concerns this clonotype: At one of its ends the junction is not consistent with the germline gene, which may arise from a read error. The chain has TRBV7-7 and TRBJ2-5; D is unclear. The CDR3 consists of 14 residues. CDR1 and CDR2 from the germline V gene are SSHAT and FNYEAQ (reference sequence). This CDR3 is CASSPLGPQETQYF. The CDR3 DNA follows: TGTGCTAGCAGCCCACTGGGCCCACAAGAGACCCAGTACTTC.

On this clonotype itself: A much larger clone lies one base from this, so it may be a read error. DNA of the CDR3: TGTGCCAGCAGCGAGGGACAGGGGGCGCGTCTTGCCTACGAGCAGTACTTC. This encodes CASSEGQGARLAYEQYF. The chain has TRBV14 and TRBJ2-7; 12 bases are a match to TRBD1. V shed 5 bases and J 2 bases; nucleotides not matched to a gene: 10. The CDR3 loop spans 17 amino acids. CDR1 and CDR2 from the germline V gene are SGHDN and FVKESK.

Concerning this clonotype itself: A much larger clone sits a single nucleotide away, making a read error possible. V gene TRBV12-3 or TRBV12-4 combines with J gene TRBJ2-5; 11 bases fit TRBD1. Trimming took 8 bases from V and 8 from J; bases not matched to a gene: 10. There are 14 residues in the CDR3. CDR3 residues: CASSLRDRGNTQYF. The DNA of the CDR3 is TGTGCCAGCTCCCTGCGGGACAGGGGGAATACCCAGTACTTC.

This clonotype showed up just a few times. The gene calls are TRBV3-1 and TRBJ1-2; the D is unclear. The CDR3 is made up of 15 amino acids. V was trimmed by 4 bases and J by 3 bases, leaving 15 bases between them. The V gene's germline CDR1 is LGHDT and CDR2 YNNKEL (reference sequence). CDR3 protein: CASSPPRVSYYGYTF. The CDR3 bases are TGTGCCAGCAGCCCCCCCCGGGTCTCATACTATGGCTACACCTTC.

The chain joins TRBV2 to TRBJ2-7, with D possibly being TRBD1 or TRBD2 (5 bases each). The CDR3 is 14 residues long. The germline gives CDR1 SNHLY, CDR2 FYNNEI. V dropped 8 bases and J dropped 6 bases, with 20 bases sitting between them. The CDR3 loop reads CASASLATEGEQYF. The CDR3 DNA reads as TGTGCCAGCGCTTCTTTGGCGACAGAGGGCGAGCAGTACTTC.

This clonotype has just one count. V and J are TRBV7-9 and TRBJ2-7, with D uncertain. The CDR3 is made up of 14 amino acids. Germline CDR1 is SEHNR and CDR2 is FQNEAQ (reference sequence). The germline V and J ends were trimmed by 6 bases and 1 base, with 13 bases remaining between them. The CDR3 coding sequence is TGTGCCAGCAGTTTTGCGGTGGGTTCCTACGAGCAGTACTTC. It is translated as CASSFAVGSYEQYF.

This clonotype was observed at least ten times. The chain uses TRBV20-1 and TRBJ1-1, with D possibly TRBD1 on 5 matching bases. The CDR3 has 14 amino acids. V dropped 1 base and J dropped 1 base, with 10 bases sitting between them. Germline CDR1 is DFQATT and CDR2 is SNEGSKA (reference sequence). The CDR3 sequence: CSARGGRSNTEAFF. The CDR3 region has the DNA TGCAGTGCTAGAGGGGGCAGGTCGAACACTGAAGCTTTCTTT.

With respect to this clonotype: It is likely a read error, because the conserved phenylalanine at the end of the CDR3 is missing. Because the CDR3's place on the DNA is in doubt, the DNA is left out and the CDR3 is given as listed by TCRdb. The chain carries TRBV2 and TRBJ1-3; TRBD1 is taken as the D call from the table, unchecked against the DNA. Termini included, the CDR3 measures 11 amino acids. CDR1 is SNHLY and CDR2 is FYNNEI in the germline V gene. CDR3 sequence reads: CASSEQGGKNT.

This clonotype was seen at least ten times. The genes are TRBV20-1 and TRBJ1-5; D unresolved. The V gene's germline CDR1 is DFQATT and CDR2 SNEGSKA (reference sequence). Trimming removed 6 bases from V and 5 bases from J, with 14 bases in between. The CDR3 contains 13 residues. The CDR3 DNA sequence: TGCAGTGCCCACAGCGGGCTGGATCAGCCCCAGCATTTT. This encodes CSAHSGLDQPQHF.

This clonotype was recorded at least ten times. This sequence joins TRBV5-1 and TRBJ1-1, with no clear D. The CDR3 spans 16 residues. The V gene's germline CDR1 is SGHRS and CDR2 YFSETQ. V lost 4 bases and J 6 bases, leaving 22 bases between the germline ends. The CDR3 DNA follows: TGCGCCAGCAGCCCTGCCCATTACACGACCTCCTCTGAAGCTTTCTTT. Translated, it gives CASSPAHYTTSSEAFF.

This sequence joins TRBV29-1 and TRBJ2-7, with TRBD1 matching 9 bases. Per the germline V gene, CDR1 is SQVTM and CDR2 is ANQGSEA. V was pared by 8 bases and J by 3 bases, with 8 bases of the junction left unmatched. The CDR3 runs to 13 residues. CDR3 loop: CSSSGQGNYEQYF. CDR3 in DNA: TGCAGCTCATCGGGACAGGGCAACTACGAGCAGTACTTC.

The J gene is TRBJ2-7, the V gene TRBV2; 8 nucleotides line up with TRBD1. Germline V gene data show CDR1 as SNHLY and CDR2 as FYNNEI. Unmatched junction bases numbered 7, after V lost 3 bases and J lost 12 bases. The CDR3 consists of 12 residues. The DNA of the CDR3 is TGTGCCAGCAGTGATTTTGGGGACAGGCGGTACTTC. It encodes CASSDFGDRRYF.

Only one count was recorded for this clonotype. The chain has TRBV11-2 and TRBJ1-2, with a weak D call TRBD1 (6 bases). Germline assignment: CDR1 SGHAT and CDR2 FQNNGV. The CDR3 covers 15 residues. V was trimmed by 0 bases and J by 4 bases, leaving 12 bases between them. The CDR3 region is CASSLEGGVIYGYTF. The CDR3 DNA reads as TGTGCCAGCAGCTTAGAAGGGGGGGTCATCTATGGCTACACCTTC.

This clonotype showed up many times. The chain combines TRBV6-4 with TRBJ2-2; maybe TRBD2 (6 bases). CDR1 is MRHNA and CDR2 is SNTAGT in the germline V gene. The germline V and J ends were trimmed by 8 bases and 0 bases, with 10 bases remaining between them. The CDR3 has 14 residues. The CDR3 sequence: CASQAGTNTGELFF. DNA for the CDR3: TGTGCCAGCCAGGCGGGAACGAACACCGGGGAGCTGTTTTTT.

In this sample, this clonotype turned up many times. J is TRBJ1-5 and V is TRBV7-9; TRBD1 matches at 8 bases. J was trimmed by 3 bases and V by 5 bases; bases with no gene match: 6. CDR3 length equals 15 residues. The germline gives CDR1 SEHNR, CDR2 FQNEAQ (reference sequence). CDR3 nucleotide sequence: TGTGCCAGCAGCCCCGGGACAGGAAACAATCAGCCCCAGCATTTT. Residues: CASSPGTGNNQPQHF. The entire variable domain, with the rest obtained from reference TRBV7-9 and TRBJ1-5, is as follows: DTGVSQNPRHKITKRGQNVTFRCDPISEHNRLYWYRQTLGQGPEFLTYFQNEAQLEKSRLLSDRFSAERPKGSFSTLEIQRTEQGDSAMYLCASSPGTGNNQPQHFGDGTRLSIL.